Listed here are 10 T cell receptor beta chains from one sample, sequenced in a study of control samples from healthy donors and cancer patients. Only in-frame clones appear in the TCRdb table, and some are missing; sequencing was by immunoSEQ multiplex PCR. The profile shows about 30,000 clones, about 82% of them singletons. Sequencing was performed on PBMCs. The receptors shown here come from a woman aged 55-69 years with head and neck cancer.

The chain joins TRBV4-1 to TRBJ1-6; D is unclear. Germline V gives CDR1 MGHRA, CDR2 YSYEKL. V lost 0 bases and J 0 bases, leaving 12 bases between the germline ends. The CDR3 has 18 amino acids. The chain's CDR3 is CASSQDQQSSSYNSPLHF. The CDR3 DNA reads as TGCGCCAGCAGCCAAGATCAGCAGTCCAGCTCCTATAATTCACCCCTCCACTTT.

This chain connects TRBV6-5 to TRBJ1-1; 9 bases are a match to TRBD1. The CDR3 consists of 14 residues. Germline trimming cut 4 bases from V and 5 bases from J; bases unmatched to any gene: 5. The germline gives CDR1 MNHEY, CDR2 SVGAGI. CDR3 amino acids: CASSWGQGRTEAFF. CDR3 DNA sequence: TGTGCCAGCAGTTGGGGACAGGGACGTACTGAAGCTTTCTTT.

The CDR3 reads CASSFGQTGNEQFF. The CDR3 DNA follows: TGTGCCAGCAGCTTCGGACAGACGGGCAATGAGCAGTTCTTC. The rearrangement uses TRBV3-1 (or the pseudogene TRBV3-2) and TRBJ2-1, with D possibly matching TRBD1 (6 bases). V lost 5 bases and J 6 bases, leaving 14 bases between the germline ends. CDR1 LGHDT and CDR2 YNNKEL come from the germline V gene (reference sequence). This CDR3 comprises 14 residues.

The chain recombines TRBV7-2 with TRBJ2-1, with TRBD2 matching over 9 bases. With 3 bases clipped from V and 9 bases from J, the junction kept 12 bases outside the gene matches. The CDR3 consists of 16 residues. From germline, CDR1 is SGHTA and CDR2 FQGNSA. The CDR3 loop is CASSFQQAGGYGEQFF. For the CDR3, the DNA is TGTGCCAGCAGCTTTCAACAAGCGGGGGGTTACGGTGAGCAGTTCTTC.

The genes are TRBV7-2 and TRBJ1-5; D is uncertain. Germline V gene sequence: CDR1 SGHTA, CDR2 FQGNSA. Trimming shortened V by 1 base and J by 1 base, and 2 bases separated the two germline ends. The CDR3 loop spans 13 amino acids. CDR3 residues: CASSLVSNQPQHF. The CDR3 coding sequence is TGTGCCAGCAGCTTAGTCAGCAATCAGCCCCAGCATTTT. The complete variable domain, with remaining parts taken from reference TRBV7-2 and TRBJ1-5, reads GAGVSQSPSNKVTEKGKDVELRCDPISGHTALYWYRQSLGQGLEFLIYFQGNSAPDKSGLPSDRFSAERTGGSVSTLTIQRTQQEDSAVYLCASSLVSNQPQHFGDGTRLSIL.

V usage is TRBV27 and J usage is TRBJ1-1; 7 positions agree with TRBD1. Germline V CDR1 and CDR2: MNHEY, SMNVEV (reference sequence). With 5 bases clipped from V and 2 bases from J, the junction kept 5 bases outside the gene matches. The CDR3 extends over 14 amino acids. For the CDR3, the DNA is TGTGCCAGCAGTATACAGGGGCAAAACACTGAAGCTTTCTTT. It codes for CASSIQGQNTEAFF.

The V call is TRBV5-1, the J call TRBJ2-2, with D perhaps assigned TRBD1 or TRBD2 (5 bases each). The V gene's germline CDR1 is SGHRS and CDR2 YFSETQ. This CDR3 has 13 residues. Trimming stripped 0 bases from V and 6 bases from J, with 6 bases between. The CDR3 DNA reads TGCGCCAGCAGCTTGGCGGGGCCCGGGGAGCTGTTTTTT. Translating it yields CASSLAGPGELFF.

The chain is built from TRBV5-5 and TRBJ1-6; TRBD1 is a possible D gene (5 bases). V dropped 7 bases and J dropped 9 bases, with 20 bases sitting between them. Germline V gene sequence: CDR1 SGHKS, CDR2 YYEKEE (reference sequence). The CDR3 is made up of 15 amino acids. The CDR3 is CASRQTPRGTSPLHF. The CDR3 bases are TGTGCCAGCCGACAGACCCCCCGGGGGACTTCACCCCTCCACTTT.

As DNA, the CDR3 is TGTGCCAGCAGCTTCGATCAGGGTCTCCTCCACTTT. This codes for CASSFDQGLLHF. The chain joins TRBV7-8 to TRBJ1-6; TRBD1 is a possible D gene (5 bases). This CDR3 spans 12 amino acids. CDR1 is SGHVS, CDR2 FQNEAQ, per germline. The germline V and J ends were trimmed by 3 bases and 15 bases, with 12 bases remaining between them. Full variable domain (remainder filled in from reference TRBV7-8 and TRBJ1-6): GAGVSQSPRYKVAKRGQDVALRCDPISGHVSLFWYQQALGQGPEFLTYFQNEAQLDKSGLPSDRFFAERPEGSVSTLKIQRTQQEDSAVYLCASSFDQGLLHFGNGTRLTVT.

This clone turned up a few times. The chain joins TRBV19 to TRBJ2-3; TRBD2 aligns across 15 bases. The V segment lost 4 bases and the J segment 4 bases; nucleotides outside the gene matches: 0. The CDR3 spans 15 residues. The V gene's germline CDR1 is LNHDA and CDR2 SQIVND (reference sequence). CDR3 region: CASSRTSGGADTQYF. In nucleotides, the CDR3 is TGTGCCAGTAGTAGGACTAGCGGGGGGGCAGATACGCAGTATTTT.